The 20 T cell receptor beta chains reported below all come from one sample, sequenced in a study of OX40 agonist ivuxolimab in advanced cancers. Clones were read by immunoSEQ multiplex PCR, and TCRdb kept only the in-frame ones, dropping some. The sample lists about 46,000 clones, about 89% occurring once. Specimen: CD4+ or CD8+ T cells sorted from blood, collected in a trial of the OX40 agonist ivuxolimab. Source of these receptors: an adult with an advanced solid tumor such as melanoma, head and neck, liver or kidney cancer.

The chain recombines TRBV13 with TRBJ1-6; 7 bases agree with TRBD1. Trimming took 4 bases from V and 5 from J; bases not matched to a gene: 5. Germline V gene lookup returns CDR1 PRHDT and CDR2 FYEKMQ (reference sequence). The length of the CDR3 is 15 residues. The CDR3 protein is CASSSTGVNNSPLHF. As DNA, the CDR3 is TGTGCCAGCAGCTCTACAGGGGTAAATAATTCACCCCTCCACTTT.

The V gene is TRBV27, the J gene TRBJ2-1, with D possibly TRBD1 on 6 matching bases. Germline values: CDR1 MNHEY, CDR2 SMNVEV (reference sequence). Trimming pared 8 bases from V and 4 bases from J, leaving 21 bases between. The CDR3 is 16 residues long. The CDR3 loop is CASAPGAGPRYNEQFF. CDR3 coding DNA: TGTGCCAGCGCCCCAGGGGCGGGCCCGAGGTACAATGAGCAGTTCTTC.

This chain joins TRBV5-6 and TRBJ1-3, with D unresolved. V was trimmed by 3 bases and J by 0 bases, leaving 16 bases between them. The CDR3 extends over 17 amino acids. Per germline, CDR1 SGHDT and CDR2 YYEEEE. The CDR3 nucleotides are TGTGCCAGCAGCTCTCGGTACGGCAGCCTCTCTGGAAACACCATATATTTT. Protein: CASSSRYGSLSGNTIYF.

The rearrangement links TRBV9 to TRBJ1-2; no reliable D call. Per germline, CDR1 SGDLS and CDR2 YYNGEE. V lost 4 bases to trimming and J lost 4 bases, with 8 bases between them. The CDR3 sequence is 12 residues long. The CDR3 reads CASSLYSYGYTF. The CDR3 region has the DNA TGTGCCAGCAGCTTATACTCCTATGGCTACACCTTC.

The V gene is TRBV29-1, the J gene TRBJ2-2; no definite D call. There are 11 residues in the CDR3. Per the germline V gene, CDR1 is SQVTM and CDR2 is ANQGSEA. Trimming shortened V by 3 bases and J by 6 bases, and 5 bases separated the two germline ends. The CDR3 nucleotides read TGCAGCGTTGATGGTTCCGGGGAGCTGTTTTTT. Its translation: CSVDGSGELFF.

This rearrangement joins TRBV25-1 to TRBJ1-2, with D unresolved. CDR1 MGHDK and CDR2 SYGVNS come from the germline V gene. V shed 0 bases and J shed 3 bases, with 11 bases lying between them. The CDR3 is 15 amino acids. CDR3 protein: CASSEYTTEYYGYTF. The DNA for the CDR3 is TGTGCCAGCAGTGAATACACCACAGAATACTATGGCTACACCTTC.

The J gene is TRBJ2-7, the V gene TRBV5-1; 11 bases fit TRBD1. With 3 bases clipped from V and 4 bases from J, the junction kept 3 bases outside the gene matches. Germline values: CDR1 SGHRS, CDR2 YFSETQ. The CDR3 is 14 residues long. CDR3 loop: CASSSGQGAYEQYF. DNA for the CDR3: TGCGCCAGCAGCTCTGGACAGGGGGCTTACGAGCAGTACTTC.

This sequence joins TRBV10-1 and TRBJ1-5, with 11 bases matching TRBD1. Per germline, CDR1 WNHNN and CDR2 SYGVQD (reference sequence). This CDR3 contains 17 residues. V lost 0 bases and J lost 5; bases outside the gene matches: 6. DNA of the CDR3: TGCGCCAGCAGTGAGTCAGGGTTGGACAGGGGGCATCAGCCCCAGCATTTT. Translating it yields CASSESGLDRGHQPQHF.

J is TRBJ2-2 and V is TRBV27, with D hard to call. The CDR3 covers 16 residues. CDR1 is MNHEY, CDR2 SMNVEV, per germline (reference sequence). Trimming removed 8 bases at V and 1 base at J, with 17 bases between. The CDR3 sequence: CASSPLPPENTGELFF. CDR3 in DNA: TGTGCCAGCTCCCCCCTGCCCCCCGAGAACACCGGGGAGCTGTTTTTT.

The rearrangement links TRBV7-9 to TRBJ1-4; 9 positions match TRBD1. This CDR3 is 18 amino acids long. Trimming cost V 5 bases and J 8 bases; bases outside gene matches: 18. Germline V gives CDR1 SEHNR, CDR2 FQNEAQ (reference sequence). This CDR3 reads CASSHSGTGLGIREKLFF. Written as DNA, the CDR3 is TGTGCCAGCAGCCATTCCGGGACAGGGCTCGGAATAAGGGAAAAACTGTTTTTT.

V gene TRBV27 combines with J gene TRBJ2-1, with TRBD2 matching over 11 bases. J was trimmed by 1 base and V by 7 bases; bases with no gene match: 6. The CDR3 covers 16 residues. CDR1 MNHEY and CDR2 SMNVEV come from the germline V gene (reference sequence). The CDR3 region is CASTLAGGQSYNEQFF. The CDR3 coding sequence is TGTGCCAGCACCTTAGCGGGAGGGCAATCCTACAATGAGCAGTTCTTC.

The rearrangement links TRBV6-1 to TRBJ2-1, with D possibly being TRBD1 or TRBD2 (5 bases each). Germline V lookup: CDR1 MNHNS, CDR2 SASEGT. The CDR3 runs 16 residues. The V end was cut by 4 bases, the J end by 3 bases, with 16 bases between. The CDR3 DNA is TGTGCCAGCAGTGGCCCCGGGGCGGATTTCTACAATGAGCAGTTCTTC. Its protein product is CASSGPGADFYNEQFF.

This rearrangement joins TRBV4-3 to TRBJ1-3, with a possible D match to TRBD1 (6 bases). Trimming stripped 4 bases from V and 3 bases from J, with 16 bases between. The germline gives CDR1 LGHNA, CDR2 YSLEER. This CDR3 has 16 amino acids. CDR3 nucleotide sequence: TGCGCCAGCAGCCTTGATAGGGCAGGGGTTGGAAACACCATATATTTT. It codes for CASSLDRAGVGNTIYF.

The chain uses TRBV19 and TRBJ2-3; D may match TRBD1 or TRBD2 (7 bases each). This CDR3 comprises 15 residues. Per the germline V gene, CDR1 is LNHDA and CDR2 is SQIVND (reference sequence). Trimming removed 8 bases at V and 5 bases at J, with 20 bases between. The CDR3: CASSWGGGGGDTQYF. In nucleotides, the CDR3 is TGTGCCAGTTCGTGGGGAGGGGGCGGTGGAGATACGCAGTATTTT.

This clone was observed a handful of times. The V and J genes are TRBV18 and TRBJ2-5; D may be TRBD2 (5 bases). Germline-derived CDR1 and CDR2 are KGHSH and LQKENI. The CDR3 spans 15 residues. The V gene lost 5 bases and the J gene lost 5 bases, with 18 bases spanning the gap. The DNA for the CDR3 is TGTGCCAGCTCATCCACCCTAGGGAGTATGGAGACCCAGTACTTC. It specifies CASSSTLGSMETQYF.

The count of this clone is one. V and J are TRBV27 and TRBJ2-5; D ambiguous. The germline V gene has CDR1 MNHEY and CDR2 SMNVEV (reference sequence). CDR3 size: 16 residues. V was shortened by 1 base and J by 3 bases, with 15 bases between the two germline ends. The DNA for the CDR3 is TGTGCCAGCAGTTTATTAGCTGGGTTGGCGGAAGAGACCCAGTACTTC. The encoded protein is CASSLLAGLAEETQYF.

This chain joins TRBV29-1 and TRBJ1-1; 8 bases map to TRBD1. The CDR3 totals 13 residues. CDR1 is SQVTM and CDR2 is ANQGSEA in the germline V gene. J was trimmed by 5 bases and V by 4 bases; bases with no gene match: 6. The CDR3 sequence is CSVAQGARTEAFF. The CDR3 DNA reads TGCAGCGTTGCCCAGGGGGCGCGTACTGAAGCTTTCTTT.

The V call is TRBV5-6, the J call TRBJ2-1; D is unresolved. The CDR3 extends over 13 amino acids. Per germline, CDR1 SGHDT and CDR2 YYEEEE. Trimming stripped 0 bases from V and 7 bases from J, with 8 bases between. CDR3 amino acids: CASSLGQPNEQFF. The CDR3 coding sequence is TGTGCCAGCAGCTTGGGTCAACCTAATGAGCAGTTCTTC.

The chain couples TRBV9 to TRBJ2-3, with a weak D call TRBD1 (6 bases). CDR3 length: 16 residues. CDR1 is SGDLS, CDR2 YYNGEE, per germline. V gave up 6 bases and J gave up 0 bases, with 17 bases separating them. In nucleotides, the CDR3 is TGTGCCAGCACCCACTCGGGACAACTGAGCACAGATACGCAGTATTTT. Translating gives CASTHSGQLSTDTQYF.

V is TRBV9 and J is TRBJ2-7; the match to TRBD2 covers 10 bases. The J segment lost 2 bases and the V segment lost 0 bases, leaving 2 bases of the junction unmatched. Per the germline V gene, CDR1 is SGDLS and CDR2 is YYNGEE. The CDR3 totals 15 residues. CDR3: CASSVEAGGTYEQYF. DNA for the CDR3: TGTGCCAGCAGCGTAGAAGCGGGAGGGACCTACGAGCAGTACTTC.